These T cell receptor beta chains were read from a single sample in a study of cytomegalovirus exposure and HLA in healthy donors. The method was immunoSEQ multiplex PCR; TCRdb's version includes in-frame clones alone and lacks a portion of them. The table includes fewer than 150,000 clones, about three quarters detected once. What was sequenced was PBMCs. Receptor source: a woman in her thirties or forties in good health and CMV-seropositive. The conserved cysteine and the conserved F or W are not part of the CDR3 here.

CDR3 length: 12
J gene: TRBJ2-5
V gene: TRBV2
CDR3 protein: ASSDRGDWETQY

CDR3 length: 12
J gene: TRBJ2-7
V gene: TRBV5-6
CDR3 protein: ASSSTLDSVEQY

CDR3 length: 13
J gene: TRBJ2-5
V gene: TRBV9
CDR3 protein: ASSVDAAGIGTQY

CDR3 length: 11
J gene: TRBJ1-1
V gene: TRBV19
CDR3 protein: ATSQGPSTEAF

CDR3 length: 11
J gene: TRBJ1-1
V gene: TRBV5-4
CDR3 protein: ASSLDRNTEAF

CDR3 length: 14
J gene: TRBJ2-5
V gene: TRBV11-2
CDR3 protein: ASSLGPGGVWETQY

CDR3 length: 10
J gene: TRBJ2-7
V gene: TRBV14
CDR3 protein: ASSHTFYEQY

CDR3 length: 10
J gene: TRBJ2-7
V gene: TRBV10-3
CDR3 protein: ATGQGAPEQY

CDR3 length: 10
J gene: TRBJ1-5
V gene: TRBV19
CDR3 protein: ASNRVNQPQH

CDR3 length: 12
J gene: TRBJ1-4
V gene: TRBV19
CDR3 protein: ASKLTGNNEKLF

CDR3 length: 12
J gene: TRBJ2-3
V gene: TRBV9
CDR3 protein: ASSRGGTTDTQY

CDR3 length: 15
J gene: TRBJ1-1
V gene: TRBV4-2
CDR3 protein: ASSQDQTGGRNTEAF

CDR3 length: 11
J gene: TRBJ2-5
V gene: TRBV7-8
CDR3 protein: ASSQDSQETQH

CDR3 length: 12
J gene: TRBJ2-4
V gene: TRBV4-1
CDR3 protein: ASSQVGPWDIQY